This entry lists 30 T cell receptor beta chains sequenced from one sample in a study of T cell responses to AZD1222 COVID-19 vaccine. Sequencing used immunoSEQ multiplex PCR; TCRdb keeps in-frame clones, though not all of them. The sample has roughly 100,000 clones, about 86% seen once. This specimen consisted of peripheral blood, obtained on day 0 of AZD1222 vaccination. These receptors were collected from an adult in good health.

The V call is TRBV7-2, the J call TRBJ1-1; 9 positions match TRBD1. J gave up 4 bases and V 6 bases, and 3 bases lay outside the gene matches. The CDR3 sequence is 13 residues long. The germline V gene encodes CDR1 SGHTA and CDR2 FQGNSA. CDR3: CASSGTGRTEAFF. The CDR3 DNA sequence: TGTGCCAGCAGTGGGACAGGGCGCACTGAAGCTTTCTTT.

This clone was seen once. V usage is TRBV9 and J usage is TRBJ2-5; D gene ambiguous. CDR1 is SGDLS, CDR2 YYNGEE, per germline. V was clipped by 0 bases and J by 4 bases, with 7 bases between them. This CDR3 contains 13 residues. The CDR3 sequence is CASSVASGETQYF. The CDR3 region has the DNA TGTGCCAGCAGCGTAGCGTCGGGAGAGACCCAGTACTTC.

The V and J genes are TRBV7-2 and TRBJ1-2; TRBD1 might be the D (6 bases). V was cut by 10 bases and J by 2 bases, with 14 bases left in between. From germline, CDR1 is SGHTA and CDR2 FQGNSA. The CDR3 length is 13 residues. CDR3 region: CATPGRGNYGYTF. The CDR3 coding sequence is TGTGCCACCCCCGGCAGGGGCAACTATGGCTACACCTTC. Full variable domain (outside the CDR3, taken from reference TRBV7-2 and TRBJ1-2): GAGVSQSPSNKVTEKGKDVELRCDPISGHTALYWYRQSLGQGLEFLIYFQGNSAPDKSGLPSDRFSAERTGGSVSTLTIQRTQQEDSAVYLCATPGRGNYGYTFGSGTRLTVV.

This rearrangement joins TRBV7-3 to TRBJ2-1; unclear D gene. CDR1 and CDR2 from the germline V gene are SGHTA and FQGTGA. V dropped 7 bases and J dropped 8 bases, with 15 bases sitting between them. The CDR3 sequence is 13 residues long. For the CDR3, the DNA is TGTGCCAGCAATGTCGGGCTCGGCGATGAGCAGTTCTTC. Its translation: CASNVGLGDEQFF.

The CDR3 is CAWKATGNTIYF. The CDR3 DNA reads TGTGCCTGGAAAGCAACTGGAAACACCATATATTTT. The chain recombines TRBV30 with TRBJ1-3; D unclear. The CDR3 sequence is 12 residues long. Trimming took 4 bases from V and 2 from J, leaving 6 bases between them. The germline V gene has CDR1 GTSNPN and CDR2 SVGIG (reference sequence).

The rearrangement joins TRBV2 to TRBJ1-5; 11 nucleotides agree with TRBD1. Trimming took 6 bases from V and 4 from J; bases not matched to a gene: 5. The CDR3 extends over 15 amino acids. From germline, CDR1 is SNHLY and CDR2 FYNNEI. The DNA for the CDR3 is TGTGCCAGCAGAGGGACAGGGGGAGGGAATCAGCCCCAGCATTTT. This codes for CASRGTGGGNQPQHF.

The V call is TRBV7-3, the J call TRBJ2-7, with 7 bases aligning to TRBD1. The CDR3 contains 14 residues. V gave up 1 base and J gave up 2 bases; unmatched junction bases: 2. CDR1 and CDR2 from the germline V gene are SGHTA and FQGTGA. CDR3 residues: CASSLRDSPYEQYF. CDR3 DNA sequence: TGTGCCAGCAGCTTAAGGGACAGTCCCTACGAGCAGTACTTC.

The chain joins TRBV6-6 to TRBJ2-7; 9 positions agree with TRBD1. The CDR3 extends over 14 amino acids. Germline trimming cut 5 bases from V and 3 bases from J; bases unmatched to any gene: 5. Germline CDR1 is MNHNY and CDR2 is SVGAGI (reference sequence). CDR3 in amino acids: CASSIQGAIYEQYF. In DNA form, the CDR3 reads TGTGCCAGCAGTATACAGGGGGCGATCTACGAGCAGTACTTC.

The chain combines TRBV29-1 with TRBJ1-2; 9 bases map to TRBD1. Germline CDR1 and CDR2: SQVTM and ANQGSEA. Trimming removed 5 bases from V and 8 bases from J; junction bases left unmatched: 6. CDR3 size: 12 residues. CDR3 sequence reads: CSVLDRGEGYTF. The CDR3 DNA follows: TGCAGCGTTTTAGACAGGGGGGAAGGCTACACCTTC.

The chain joins TRBV18 to TRBJ2-7, with D hard to call. This CDR3 is built from 11 residues. The germline V gene has CDR1 KGHSH and CDR2 LQKENI. Trimming left V 2 bases short and J 7 bases short, with 6 bases between. CDR3 sequence: CASSPEKEQYF. The DNA of the CDR3 is TGTGCCAGCTCACCAGAGAAGGAGCAGTACTTC.

This clone was observed a few times. V and J are TRBV6-6 and TRBJ1-3; no clear D. The CDR3 length is 15 residues. Germline loops: CDR1 MNHNY, CDR2 SVGAGI (reference sequence). The V and J ends lost 0 bases and 4 bases respectively, with 10 bases between them. CDR3 coding DNA: TGTGCCAGCAGTTACTCGCCTGAGGGCGGAAACACCATATATTTT. It yields the protein CASSYSPEGGNTIYF.

The genes are TRBV7-3 and TRBJ1-2; 7 bases are a match to TRBD1. There are 13 residues in the CDR3. V shed 0 bases and J 8 bases; nucleotides not matched to a gene: 3. Germline CDR1 is SGHTA and CDR2 is FQGTGA. CDR3 sequence (DNA): TGTGCCAGCAGCTTAACAGGGGGCCAAGGCTACACCTTC. As protein: CASSLTGGQGYTF. The full variable domain, with the rest looked up from reference TRBV7-3 and TRBJ1-2, is GAGVSQTPSNKVTEKGKYVELRCDPISGHTALYWYRQSLGQGPEFLIYFQGTGAADDSGLPNDRFFAVRPEGSVSTLKIQRTERGDSAVYLCASSLTGGQGYTFGSGTRLTVV.

The chain uses TRBV7-2 and TRBJ2-3, with TRBD2 matching 11 bases. Germline values: CDR1 SGHTA, CDR2 FQGNSA. This CDR3 has 16 amino acids. The ends lost 6 bases at V and 0 bases at J; junction bases unmatched: 5. The CDR3 DNA is TGTGCCAGCAGACAGGGACTAGCGGCAAGCACAGATACGCAGTATTTT. This codes for CASRQGLAASTDTQYF. The whole variable domain, remainder taken from reference TRBV7-2 and TRBJ2-3, is GAGVSQSPSNKVTEKGKDVELRCDPISGHTALYWYRQSLGQGLEFLIYFQGNSAPDKSGLPSDRFSAERTGGSVSTLTIQRTQQEDSAVYLCASRQGLAASTDTQYFGPGTRLTVL.

V and J are TRBV30 and TRBJ2-6; no clear D gene. There are 15 residues in the CDR3. CDR1 is GTSNPN, CDR2 SVGIG, per germline (reference sequence). V was clipped by 4 bases and J by 0 bases, with 10 bases between them. This CDR3 is CAWTPRSSGANVLTF. CDR3 DNA sequence: TGTGCCTGGACCCCGAGATCCTCTGGGGCCAACGTCCTGACTTTC.

The chain couples TRBV7-2 to TRBJ1-4; no clear D. Germline values: CDR1 SGHTA, CDR2 FQGNSA. This CDR3 is built from 13 residues. The V gene lost 11 bases and the J gene lost 0 bases, with 10 bases spanning the gap. DNA of the CDR3: TGTGCCTCCTCCCGGGCAACTAATGAAAAACTGTTTTTT. It specifies CASSRATNEKLFF.

The V and J genes are TRBV5-1 and TRBJ2-3, with TRBD2 matching 8 bases. Per germline, CDR1 SGHRS and CDR2 YFSETQ. Germline trimming cut 6 bases from V and 3 bases from J; bases unmatched to any gene: 6. The CDR3 length is 14 residues. The CDR3 spells CASNWREATDTQYF. CDR3 DNA: TGCGCCAGCAACTGGCGGGAGGCAACAGATACGCAGTATTTT.

This chain joins TRBV28 and TRBJ1-5; tentative D call: TRBD1 (6 bases). Germline V gene data show CDR1 as MDHEN and CDR2 as SYDVKM. V was trimmed by 7 bases and J by 2 bases, leaving 15 bases between them. This CDR3 has 15 amino acids. CDR3 loop: CASNGQTLGNQPQHF. CDR3 bases: TGTGCCAGCAACGGACAGACCCTCGGCAATCAGCCCCAGCATTTT. Full variable domain (missing parts from reference TRBV28 and TRBJ1-5): DVKVTQSSRYLVKRTGEKVFLECVQDMDHENMFWYRQDPGLGLRLIYFSYDVKMKEKGDIPEGYSVSREKKERFSLILESASTNQTSMYLCASNGQTLGNQPQHFGDGTRLSIL.

V usage is TRBV29-1 and J usage is TRBJ2-5, with D hard to call. V was trimmed by 2 bases and J by 7 bases, leaving 11 bases between them. There are 12 residues in the CDR3. From germline, CDR1 is SQVTM and CDR2 ANQGSEA. CDR3 loop: CSVEKPSGTQYF. The CDR3 bases are TGCAGCGTTGAAAAACCATCGGGGACCCAGTACTTC.

This chain's CDR3 is CASSLAASGGPRGQYF. The CDR3 coding sequence is TGTGCCAGCAGCTTAGCGGCTAGCGGGGGCCCTAGGGGGCAGTACTTC. The chain links TRBV7-2 to TRBJ2-7; 10 bases agree with TRBD2. The CDR3 runs 16 residues. V shed 0 bases and J 9 bases; nucleotides not matched to a gene: 11. Germline-derived CDR1 and CDR2 are SGHTA and FQGNSA.

This clone was seen a handful of times. The rearrangement joins TRBV9 to TRBJ2-3; 8 bases agree with TRBD2. V lost 3 bases, J lost 3 bases, and 3 bases stayed unmatched. The CDR3 runs to 14 residues. Germline assignment: CDR1 SGDLS and CDR2 YYNGEE. CDR3 in amino acids: CASSAQRETDTQYF. CDR3 nucleotides: TGTGCCAGCAGCGCGCAGCGGGAGACAGATACGCAGTATTTT. Using reference TRBV9 and TRBJ2-3 for the parts outside the CDR3, the full variable domain is DSGVTQTPKHLITATGQRVTLRCSPRSGDLSVYWYQQSLDQGLQFLIQYYNGEERAKGNILERFSAQQFPDLHSELNLSSLELGDSALYFCASSAQRETDTQYFGPGTRLTVL.

The rearrangement joins TRBV19 to TRBJ2-7; D is uncertain. V lost 1 base and J lost 3, with 13 bases in between. This CDR3 is built from 15 residues. The germline CDR1 and CDR2 sequences are LNHDA and SQIVND (reference sequence). The CDR3 sequence: CASSIAGGIDYEQYF. The CDR3 nucleotides are TGTGCCAGTAGTATAGCGGGCGGAATCGACTACGAGCAGTACTTC.

The sample holds one count of this clone. The chain employs TRBV7-3 and TRBJ1-2, with D maybe TRBD1 (6 bases). Germline V CDR1 and CDR2: SGHTA, FQGTGA. Trimming took off 1 base at V and 4 bases at J, with 13 bases between the two ends. This CDR3 region has 15 residues. The CDR3, as DNA: TGTGCCAGCAGCTTAAACTCGGACAGCATCTATGGCTACACCTTC. Translating gives CASSLNSDSIYGYTF.

This clone has a single count. This chain uses TRBV21-1 with TRBJ2-1; TRBD1 was called by the table and not checked on the DNA. TRBV21-1 is designated a pseudogene. The length of the CDR3 is 15 residues. CDR3 nucleotides: TGTGCCAGCAGCAAACCGGGACAAAATTACAATGAGCAGTTCTTC. Translation: CASSKPGQNYNEQFF.

This clone was seen a few times. The chain carries TRBV28 and TRBJ1-6; no reliable D call. Trimming removed 8 bases from V and 4 bases from J, with 15 bases in between. The germline gives CDR1 MDHEN, CDR2 SYDVKM. CDR3 length: 15 amino acids. This chain's CDR3 is CASSTAREYNSPLHF. CDR3 sequence (DNA): TGTGCCAGCTCCACAGCGAGAGAGTATAATTCACCCCTCCACTTT.

The chain carries TRBV7-9 and TRBJ1-3; D gene ambiguous. V was clipped by 4 bases and J by 0 bases, with 7 bases between them. The CDR3 has 14 amino acids. Germline V lookup: CDR1 SEHNR, CDR2 FQNEAQ (reference sequence). CDR3 amino acids: CASSSTNSGNTIYF. DNA of the CDR3: TGTGCCAGCAGCTCGACAAACTCTGGAAACACCATATATTTT.

This chain joins TRBV3-1 (or the pseudogene TRBV3-2) and TRBJ2-3; no definite D call. V dropped 1 base and J dropped 2 bases, with 7 bases sitting between them. CDR1 LGHDT and CDR2 YNNKEL come from the germline V gene (reference sequence). The length of the CDR3 is 14 residues. The CDR3 DNA reads TGTGCCAGCAGCCAAGCTCTATTCACAGATACGCAGTATTTT. Amino acid sequence: CASSQALFTDTQYF.

The V and J genes are TRBV14 and TRBJ2-2; tentatively, D is TRBD2 (6 bases). Germline V gives CDR1 SGHDN, CDR2 FVKESK. V lost 4 bases and J 6 bases, leaving 9 bases between the germline ends. This CDR3 comprises 13 residues. The CDR3 loop is CASSLGLPGELFF. The CDR3 bases are TGTGCCAGCAGCCTGGGACTCCCCGGGGAGCTGTTTTTT.

The chain couples TRBV3-1 (or the pseudogene TRBV3-2) to TRBJ2-1; no clear D. V was pared by 0 bases and J by 10 bases, with 10 bases between. Germline V gene data show CDR1 as LGHDT and CDR2 as YNNKEL (reference sequence). This CDR3 has 13 amino acids. The CDR3 DNA reads as TGTGCCAGCAGCCAAGACCGACACCGGGAGCAGTTCTTC. This encodes CASSQDRHREQFF.

The chain is built from TRBV28 and TRBJ1-3; the D gene is possibly TRBD1 (5 bases). V was clipped by 5 bases and J by 0 bases, with 11 bases between them. The CDR3 length is 15 residues. CDR1 is MDHEN, CDR2 SYDVKM, per germline. CDR3 bases: TGTGCCAGCAGTGAGGGGCGGCTCTCTGGAAACACCATATATTTT. This gives the protein CASSEGRLSGNTIYF.

This clone came up once. The genes are TRBV6-6 and TRBJ2-2, with 10 nucleotides matching TRBD2. In germline, CDR1 is MNHNY, CDR2 SVGAGI (reference sequence). The J segment lost 6 bases and the V segment lost 11 bases, leaving 6 bases of the junction unmatched. The CDR3 extends over 13 amino acids. The CDR3 region is CALKGTSAGELFF. The DNA for the CDR3 is TGTGCCCTAAAAGGGACTAGCGCCGGGGAGCTGTTTTTT.